This TCR beta chain was captured by sequencing in a study of blood T cell repertoires in COVID-19 (TCRdb year 2020). At the level of the whole study: The collaborator samples originated in the United States, Italy and Spain and spanned the acute and convalescent phases of COVID-19. The samples were drawn from two sources: the first 160 participants of the ongoing ImmuneRACE study, and 950 to 1,500 subjects contributed by 6 global collaborators. The prospective study material was composed of cDNA or gDNA derived from T cells, B-cell-depleted T cells, or PBMCs. Deeply sampled blood TCRbeta repertoires from subjects exposed to, actively infected with, or recovered from COVID-19 were included in the dataset. A de-identified subject ID, COVID-19 status, age in years and sex were almost always included in the sample metadata. The repertoires were made available in a free public database intended to serve as a resource for research on the immune response to SARS-CoV-2. Where available, HLA class I and class II types were taken from metadata supplied by the sample provider and were not determined by assay-based typing.

TCRbeta CDR3 regions were amplified from genomic DNA by means of the immunoSEQ Assay, a bias-controlled multiplex PCR. The original pipeline was this. Within the assay, amplification of reference gene primers was used to estimate how many nucleated cells each sample contained. To quantify the absolute abundance of each unique TCRbeta CDR3 rearrangement, sequence reads were collapsed and filtered. For each sample, productive Simpson clonality was calculated by taking the square root of Simpson's diversity index across productive rearrangements. TCRdb took this table from immuneACCESS and kept in-frame rearrangements with V and J called. Such tables lack part of the clones; where checked against another copy, unresolved V genes explain under half of the gap, and the rest is unexplained. V and J calls and clone size are copied from that table; D and trimming were computed from the DNA. Present in this sample are about 150,000 clones, roughly 83% of which were seen just once. The top ten hold 25% to 30% of the sample.

On the study overall, not on this receptor specifically: How much clinical and demographic metadata was included differed by source and by participant, and the metadata was provided uncurated.

Each collaborating institution followed its own protocols to collect whole blood in K2EDTA tubes. For TCRbeta analysis, collaborator samples were shipped as frozen whole blood, as isolated PBMCs, or as DNA extracted from either sample type. CDR1 and CDR2, per the germline V gene (reference sequence), are LGHDT and YNNKEL. Taken from cysteine to phenylalanine, the CDR3 has 16 residues. The retained sequence is limited to the CDR3, 48 bases, with the frame set at the first base. V ends up 0 bases short and J 8 bases short, with an unmatched junction base count of 7. With respect to this clone: It lacks a known antigen. Nothing much larger sits one base from this clone, and base qualities are not available.

This receptor was identified in a woman in her sixties or seventies with acute or convalescent COVID-19. Sample: peripheral blood. The chain is made from TRBV3-1 (or the pseudogene TRBV3-2) and TRBJ1-6; TRBD1 aligns with 7 central bases. The CDR3 protein: CASSQDKGAPYSPLHF. DNA sequence: TGTGCCAGCAGCCAAGATAAGGGGGCGCCTTATTCACCCCTCCACTTT.